The present entry profiles one T cell receptor beta chain with its context. The antigen is undetermined. This sample is part of a study of OX40 agonist ivuxolimab in advanced cancers. The overall study: While on treatment, patients had intravenous ivuxolimab at 0.01 to 10 mg/kg every 2 weeks.

General study points: Among the lowest levels of clonal expansion were found in partial responders at 0.1-3.0 mg/kg.

Using immunoSEQ multiplex PCR, the repertoire was profiled, and TCRdb retains in-frame clones only, with some absent. Found here are 85,000 to 100,000 clones, about 91% of them singletons; the top ten hold roughly 0.31%. Germline lookup yields CDR1 SGHTA and CDR2 FQGTGA. V was pared by 3 bases and J by 10 bases, with 8 bases of the junction left unmatched. The CDR3 has 14 residues. A history of autoimmune disease or systemic immunosuppression excluded patients. The source of this sequence is an adult with an advanced solid tumor such as melanoma, head and neck, liver or kidney cancer. The V call is TRBV7-3, the J call TRBJ2-1; 8 bases line up with TRBD2. Sequenced material: CD4+ or CD8+ T cells sorted from blood, taken in a trial of the OX40 agonist ivuxolimab. The CDR3 protein is CASSFSGSGTEQFF. The CDR3 region has the DNA TGTGCCAGCAGCTTTTCCGGTAGCGGGACCGAGCAGTTCTTC.